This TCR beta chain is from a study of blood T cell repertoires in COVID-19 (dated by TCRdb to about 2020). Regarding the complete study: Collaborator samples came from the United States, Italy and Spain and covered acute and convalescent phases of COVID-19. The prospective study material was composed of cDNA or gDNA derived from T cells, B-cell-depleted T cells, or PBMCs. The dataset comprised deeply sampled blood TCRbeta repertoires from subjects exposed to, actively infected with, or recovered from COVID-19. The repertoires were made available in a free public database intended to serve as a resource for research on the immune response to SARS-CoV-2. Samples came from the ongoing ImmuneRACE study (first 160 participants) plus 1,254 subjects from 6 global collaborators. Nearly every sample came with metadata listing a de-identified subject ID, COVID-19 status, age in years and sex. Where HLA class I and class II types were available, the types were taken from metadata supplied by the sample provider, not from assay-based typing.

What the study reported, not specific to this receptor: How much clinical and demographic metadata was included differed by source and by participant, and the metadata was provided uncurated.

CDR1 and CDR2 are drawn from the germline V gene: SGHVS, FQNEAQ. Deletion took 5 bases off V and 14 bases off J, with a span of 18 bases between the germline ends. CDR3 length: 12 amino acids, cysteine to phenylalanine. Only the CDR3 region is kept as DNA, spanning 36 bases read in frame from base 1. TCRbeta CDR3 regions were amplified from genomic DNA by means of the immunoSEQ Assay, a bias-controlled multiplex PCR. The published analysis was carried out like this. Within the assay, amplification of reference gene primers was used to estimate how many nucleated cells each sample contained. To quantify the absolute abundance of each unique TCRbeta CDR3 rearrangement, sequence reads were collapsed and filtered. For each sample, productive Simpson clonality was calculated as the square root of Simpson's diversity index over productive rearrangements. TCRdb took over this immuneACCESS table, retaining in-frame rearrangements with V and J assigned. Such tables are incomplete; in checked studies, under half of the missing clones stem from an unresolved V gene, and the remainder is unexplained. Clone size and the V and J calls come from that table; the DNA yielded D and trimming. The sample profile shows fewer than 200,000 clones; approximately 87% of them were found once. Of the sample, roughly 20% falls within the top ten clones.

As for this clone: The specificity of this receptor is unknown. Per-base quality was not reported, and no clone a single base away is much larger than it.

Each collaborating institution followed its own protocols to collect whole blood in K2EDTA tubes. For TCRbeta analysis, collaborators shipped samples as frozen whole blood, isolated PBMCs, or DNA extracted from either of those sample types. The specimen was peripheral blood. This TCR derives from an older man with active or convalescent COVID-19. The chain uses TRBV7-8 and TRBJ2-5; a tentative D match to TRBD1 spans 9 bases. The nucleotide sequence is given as TGTGCCAGCAGCCCTATAGCGGGACAGGGTTACTTC. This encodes CASSPIAGQGYF.